The 5 T cell receptor beta chains given below trace back to one sample, sequenced in a study of T-cell memory formation after mild COVID-19. TCRdb redid the calling of the 5' RACE reads with MiXCR, one entry per CDR3 protein. The sample records around 340,000 distinct CDR3 sequences, around 20% being singletons. The sequenced material came from PBMCs or a T cell subset sorted from them (not recorded which). The receptors were gathered from an adult woman who had mild COVID-19 (a few samples of this study predate the infection). Cell type and time point are not known.

This chain connects TRBV15 to TRBJ1-5, with D hard to call. Trimming removed 1 base from V and 6 bases from J, with 13 bases in between. CDR3 length: 15 residues. Germline V gives CDR1 LNHNV, CDR2 YYDKDF (reference sequence). In nucleotides, the CDR3 is TGTGCCACCAGCAGAGGAGAGGGAGGTAGTCAGCCCCAGCATTTT. This codes for CATSRGEGGSQPQHF.

The J gene is TRBJ2-2, the V gene TRBV5-5, with 11 bases identical to TRBD1. Germline V gives CDR1 SGHKS, CDR2 YYEKEE (reference sequence). The CDR3 is 16 residues long. J lost 5 bases, V lost 4 bases, and 7 bases had no gene match. The CDR3 DNA reads as TGTGCCAGCAGCCCGGACAGGGGGCGAAGGACCGGGGAGCTGTTTTTT. Protein sequence: CASSPDRGRRTGELFF. Complete variable domain (other parts from reference TRBV5-5 and TRBJ2-2): DAGVTQSPTHLIKTRGQQVTLRCSPISGHKSVSWYQQVLGQGPQFIFQYYEKEERGRGNFPDRFSARQFPNYSSELNVNALLLGDSALYLCASSPDRGRRTGELFFGEGSRLTVL.

J is TRBJ1-5 and V is TRBV7-2; D ambiguous. Germline CDR1 and CDR2: SGHTA and FQGNSA. V lost 3 bases and J 3 bases, leaving 12 bases between the germline ends. This CDR3 is built from 15 residues. The DNA for the CDR3 is TGTGCCAGCAGCTTCAGGACGGTAGCCAATCAGCCCCAGCATTTT. Amino acids: CASSFRTVANQPQHF.

The chain links TRBV7-9 to TRBJ1-1; D remains unclear. Trimming took off 2 bases at V and 2 bases at J, with 6 bases between the two ends. The CDR3 is 13 amino acids. The V gene's germline CDR1 is SEHNR and CDR2 FQNEAQ (reference sequence). The CDR3 loop is CASSLRKNTEAFF. The CDR3 DNA is TGTGCCAGCAGCTTAAGGAAAAACACTGAAGCTTTCTTT.

This clonotype occurred many times. This chain connects TRBV5-1 to TRBJ2-7; TRBD2 agrees at 8 bases. From germline, CDR1 is SGHRS and CDR2 YFSETQ. CDR3 length equals 12 residues. After removal of 2 bases from V and 8 bases from J, the junction contained 3 bases not matched to a gene. The chain's CDR3 is CASSFEREKQYF. The DNA for the CDR3 is TGCGCCAGCAGCTTTGAGCGGGAGAAGCAGTACTTC.